Described below is a single T cell receptor beta chain sequence and its context. The germline V gene encodes CDR1 DFQATT and CDR2 SNEGSKA (reference sequence). This CDR3 spans 16 amino acids. Trimming took off 3 bases at V and 0 bases at J, with 14 bases between the two ends. TCR cDNA, made by 5'RACE template switching, carried an added universal primer site and UMIs. In TCRdb, the 5' RACE reads were re-called with MiXCR into one record per CDR3 protein. This table has over 150,000 distinct CDR3 sequences, approximately 6.2% appearing once. The sample belongs to a study of T cells after yellow fever vaccination.

The TCR originated in a man aged 18 to 29 who received the YFV17D yellow fever vaccine. The chain employs TRBV20-1 and TRBJ1-4; perhaps TRBD1 as D (6 bases). The material sequenced was CD4+ T cells sorted from PBMCs, taken on the day of the first yellow fever vaccination. CDR3 bases: TGCAGTGCTAGTGATCACAGGGTTGCAACTAATGAAAAACTGTTTTTT. Its protein product is CSASDHRVATNEKLFF.